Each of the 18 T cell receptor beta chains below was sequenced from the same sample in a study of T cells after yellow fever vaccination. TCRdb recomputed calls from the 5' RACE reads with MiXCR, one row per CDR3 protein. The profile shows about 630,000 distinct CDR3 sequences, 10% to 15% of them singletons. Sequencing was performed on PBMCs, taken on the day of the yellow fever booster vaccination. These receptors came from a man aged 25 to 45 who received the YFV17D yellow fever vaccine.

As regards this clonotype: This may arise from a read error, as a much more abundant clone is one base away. CDR3 DNA sequence: TGCGCCAGCCGGGGGTGGTCCTACGAGCAGTACTTC. Its protein is CASRGWSYEQYF. The rearrangement joins TRBV5-1 to TRBJ2-7; weak D call: TRBD2 (6 bases). V was pared by 7 bases and J by 1 base, with 9 bases between. Germline-derived CDR1 and CDR2 are SGHRS and YFSETQ. CDR3 length equals 12 residues.

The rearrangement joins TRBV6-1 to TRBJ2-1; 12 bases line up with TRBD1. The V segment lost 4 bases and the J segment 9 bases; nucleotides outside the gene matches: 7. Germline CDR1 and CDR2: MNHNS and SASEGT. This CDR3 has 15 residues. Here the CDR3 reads CASSGGQGAPGEQFF. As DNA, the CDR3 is TGTGCCAGCAGTGGGGGACAGGGGGCGCCCGGTGAGCAGTTCTTC.

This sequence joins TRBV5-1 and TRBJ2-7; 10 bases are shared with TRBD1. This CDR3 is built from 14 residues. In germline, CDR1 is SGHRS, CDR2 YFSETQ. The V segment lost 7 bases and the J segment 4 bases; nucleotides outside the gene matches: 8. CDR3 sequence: CASAPGQGEYEQYF. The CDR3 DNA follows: TGCGCCAGCGCACCCGGACAGGGGGAATACGAGCAGTACTTC.

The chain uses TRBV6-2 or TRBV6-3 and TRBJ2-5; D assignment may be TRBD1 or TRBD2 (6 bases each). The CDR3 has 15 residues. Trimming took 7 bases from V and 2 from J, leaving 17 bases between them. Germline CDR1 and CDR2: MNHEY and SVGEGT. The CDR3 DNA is TGTGCCAGCACACGGCGGAGGGGGAATCAAGAGACCCAGTACTTC. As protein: CASTRRRGNQETQYF.

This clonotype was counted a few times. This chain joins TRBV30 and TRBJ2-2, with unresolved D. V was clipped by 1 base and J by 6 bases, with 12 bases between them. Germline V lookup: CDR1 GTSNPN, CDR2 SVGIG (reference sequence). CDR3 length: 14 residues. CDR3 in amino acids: CAWSEDTLSGELFF. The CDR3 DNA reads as TGTGCCTGGAGTGAAGATACTTTGTCCGGGGAGCTGTTTTTT.

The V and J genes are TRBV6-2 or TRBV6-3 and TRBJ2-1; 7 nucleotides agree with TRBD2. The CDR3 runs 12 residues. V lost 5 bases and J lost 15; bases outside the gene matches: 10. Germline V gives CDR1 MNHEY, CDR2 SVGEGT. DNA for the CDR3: TGTGCCAGCAGTCTCGGACTTCGGGGGGTGTTCTTC. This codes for CASSLGLRGVFF.

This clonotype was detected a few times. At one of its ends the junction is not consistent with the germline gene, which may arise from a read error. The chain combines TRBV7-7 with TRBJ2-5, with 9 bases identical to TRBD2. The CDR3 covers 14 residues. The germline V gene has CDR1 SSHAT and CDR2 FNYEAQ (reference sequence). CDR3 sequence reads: CASSPREGQETQYF. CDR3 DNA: TGTGCTAGCAGCCCGCGGGAGGGCCAAGAGACCCAGTACTTC.

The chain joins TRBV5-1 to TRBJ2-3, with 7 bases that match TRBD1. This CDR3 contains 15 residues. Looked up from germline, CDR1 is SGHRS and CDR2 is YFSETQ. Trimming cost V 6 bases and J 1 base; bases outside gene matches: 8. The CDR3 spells CASNPTGLGTDTQYF. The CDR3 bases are TGCGCCAGCAATCCGACAGGGTTGGGCACAGATACGCAGTATTTT.

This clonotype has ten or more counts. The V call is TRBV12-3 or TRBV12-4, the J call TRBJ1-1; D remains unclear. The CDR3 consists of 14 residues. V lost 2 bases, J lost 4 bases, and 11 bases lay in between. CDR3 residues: CASSLNLVGTEAFF. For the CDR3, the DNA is TGTGCCAGCAGTTTAAATTTGGTTGGCACTGAAGCTTTCTTT.

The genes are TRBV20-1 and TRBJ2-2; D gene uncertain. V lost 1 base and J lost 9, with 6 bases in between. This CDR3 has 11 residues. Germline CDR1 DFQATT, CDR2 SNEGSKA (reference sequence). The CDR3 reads CSARVDRELFF. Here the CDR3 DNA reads TGCAGTGCTAGAGTCGACCGGGAGCTGTTTTTT.

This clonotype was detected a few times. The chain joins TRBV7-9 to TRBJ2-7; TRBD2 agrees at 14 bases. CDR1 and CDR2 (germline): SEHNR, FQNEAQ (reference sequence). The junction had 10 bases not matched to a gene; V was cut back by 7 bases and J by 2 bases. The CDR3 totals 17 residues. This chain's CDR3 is CASTEDPTSGRAYEQYF. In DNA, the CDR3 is TGTGCCAGCACCGAAGACCCGACTAGCGGGAGGGCCTACGAGCAGTACTTC.

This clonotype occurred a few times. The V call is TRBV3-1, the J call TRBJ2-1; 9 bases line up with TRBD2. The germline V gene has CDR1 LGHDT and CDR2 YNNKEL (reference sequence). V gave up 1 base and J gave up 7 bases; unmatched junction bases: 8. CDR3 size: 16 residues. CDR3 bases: TGTGCCAGCAGCCAAGGCGGGAGGGCCGCGCGGAATGAGCAGTTCTTC. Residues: CASSQGGRAARNEQFF.

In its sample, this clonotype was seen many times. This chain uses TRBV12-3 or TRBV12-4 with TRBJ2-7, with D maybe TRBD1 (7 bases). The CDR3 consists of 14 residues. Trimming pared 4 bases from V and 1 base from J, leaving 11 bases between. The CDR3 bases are TGTGCCAGCAGTTCGCGGGGACAGTCCTACGAGCAGTACTTC. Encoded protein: CASSSRGQSYEQYF.

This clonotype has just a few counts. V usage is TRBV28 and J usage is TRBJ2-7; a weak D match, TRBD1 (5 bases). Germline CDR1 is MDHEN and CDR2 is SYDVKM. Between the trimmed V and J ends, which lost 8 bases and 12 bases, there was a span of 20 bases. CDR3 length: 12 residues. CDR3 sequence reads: CASGANPTWPYF. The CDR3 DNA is TGTGCCAGCGGGGCCAATCCCACTTGGCCGTACTTC.

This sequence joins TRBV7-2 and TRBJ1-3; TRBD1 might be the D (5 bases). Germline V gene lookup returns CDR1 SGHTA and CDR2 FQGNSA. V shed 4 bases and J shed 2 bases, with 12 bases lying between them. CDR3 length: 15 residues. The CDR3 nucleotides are TGTGCCAGCAGCTCAGGCAGGGAAGCTGGAAACACCATATATTTT. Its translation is CASSSGREAGNTIYF.

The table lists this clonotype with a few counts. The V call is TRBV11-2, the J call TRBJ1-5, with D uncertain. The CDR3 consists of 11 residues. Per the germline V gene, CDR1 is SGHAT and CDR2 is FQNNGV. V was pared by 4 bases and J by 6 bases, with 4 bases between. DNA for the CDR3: TGTGCCAGCAGCTCGTCTCAGCCCCAGCATTTT. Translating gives CASSSSQPQHF.

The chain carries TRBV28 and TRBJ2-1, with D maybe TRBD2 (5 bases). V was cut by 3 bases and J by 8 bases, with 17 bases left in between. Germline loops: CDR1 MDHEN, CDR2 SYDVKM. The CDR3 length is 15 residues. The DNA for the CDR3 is TGTGCCAGCAGTTTGCCCGTACTAGGAGGCGATGAGCAGTTCTTC. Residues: CASSLPVLGGDEQFF.

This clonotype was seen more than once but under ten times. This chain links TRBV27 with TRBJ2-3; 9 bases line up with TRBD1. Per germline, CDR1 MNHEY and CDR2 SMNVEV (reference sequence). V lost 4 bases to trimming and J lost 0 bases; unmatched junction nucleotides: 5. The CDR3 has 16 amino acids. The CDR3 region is CASSSGTGISTDTQYF. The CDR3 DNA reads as TGTGCCAGCAGTTCCGGGACAGGGATTAGCACAGATACGCAGTATTTT.